One and the same sample provided the 4 T cell receptor beta chains below, sequenced in a study of T cells in Graves' hyperthyroidism and ophthalmopathy. The source material, RNA transcripts, was used to amplify TCR beta CDR3 regions. During a first-round RT-PCR of the TCR CDR3, the HTBI primer set was used. TCRdb passed the multiplex PCR reads through MiXCR, listing each CDR3 protein once. The sample has hundreds of thousands of distinct CDR3 sequences; approximately 15% are singletons. The material sequenced was blood. These receptors all come from a woman aged 18-35 years with Graves' hyperthyroidism.

This clonotype has just a few counts. Written as DNA, the CDR3 is TGCGCCAGCAGCCATTCCTCCGGGGAGCTGTTTTTT. As protein: CASSHSSGELFF. The chain couples TRBV4-1 to TRBJ2-2; D unresolved. V was shortened by 3 bases and J by 6 bases, with 5 bases between the two germline ends. Per the germline V gene, CDR1 is MGHRA and CDR2 is YSYEKL. There are 12 residues in the CDR3.

The gene calls are TRBV27 and TRBJ2-7, with D hard to call. Germline CDR1 and CDR2: MNHEY and SMNVEV (reference sequence). The CDR3 sequence is 16 residues long. V shed 2 bases and J shed 0 bases, with 14 bases lying between them. The DNA for the CDR3 is TGTGCCAGCAGTTTAATCCCCAGCAGATACTCCTACGAGCAGTACTTC. It codes for CASSLIPSRYSYEQYF.

This clonotype showed up many times. The chain recombines TRBV28 with TRBJ1-5; TRBD1 aligns across 10 bases. The CDR3 contains 17 residues. Germline-derived CDR1 and CDR2 are MDHEN and SYDVKM. V shed 5 bases and J 4 bases; nucleotides not matched to a gene: 11. The CDR3: CASSPPGQGILNQPQHF. CDR3 sequence (DNA): TGTGCCAGCAGTCCGCCGGGACAGGGGATTTTGAATCAGCCCCAGCATTTT.

The chain recombines TRBV13 with TRBJ2-6; no reliable D call. V dropped 5 bases and J dropped 0 bases, with 14 bases sitting between them. The CDR3 contains 17 residues. Germline V gene lookup returns CDR1 PRHDT and CDR2 FYEKMQ (reference sequence). This CDR3 reads CASSRRMGSSGANVLTF. CDR3 DNA: TGTGCCAGCAGCCGCCGGATGGGCAGCTCTGGGGCCAACGTCCTGACTTTC.